This TCR beta chain was captured in a study of cytomegalovirus exposure and HLA in healthy donors. Study-wide results and limits: The authors considered a cluster of highly shared sequence variants likely to be a sequencing artifact. For TCR beta chains, V- and J-gene trimming was later linked to a missense DCLRE1C variant.

The V end lost 2 bases, the J end lost 3 bases, and 11 bases lay between the germline ends. The V gene's germline CDR1 is MNHEY and CDR2 SMNVEV (reference sequence). The CDR3 runs 14 residues. Primers: 60 Vbeta forward and 13 Jbeta reverse. Per the original methods: A follow-up analysis tallied 86 million or so unique TCR beta chains, roughly 11 million shared. Measured with immunoSEQ multiplex PCR; TCRdb has only the in-frame clones, and not every one. That table gives V, J and clone size, and the DNA gave D and trimming. The sample holds fewer than 200,000 clones, 82% seen once. Remarks on this clone: Its specificity is unknown.

The chain has TRBV27 and TRBJ2-7; D might be TRBD2 (5 bases). This receptor was taken from a girl between 10 and 17 years old in good health and CMV-seropositive. Specimen: PBMCs. This CDR3 reads CASSLGAAGYEQYF. The CDR3 bases are TGTGCCAGCAGTTTAGGAGCGGCGGGCTACGAGCAGTACTTC.